This T cell receptor beta chain was identified during a study of shared clonotypes between healthy human individuals. Study results and limitations: Clonotype sharing among the donors was expected to vary with sequencing depth.

A note on this clone: Its matching antigen is unknown.

Germline loops: CDR1 SGHTA, CDR2 FQGNSA. V gave up 5 bases and J gave up 0 bases, with 17 bases separating them. The CDR3 loop spans 16 amino acids. Sequenced by immunoSEQ multiplex PCR; TCRdb stores in-frame clones only, minus some. Among some 1,600,000 clones, 95% to 99% were seen once, and the ten largest hold approximately 0.44%. The receptor was isolated from a man under 40 in good health. Sequencing was carried out using naive CD4+ T cells sorted from blood. Subset of the sample: CD45RA+ positively selected. The chain is built from TRBV7-2 and TRBJ2-7, with a possible D match to TRBD1 (6 bases). CDR3 protein: CASSPRQVGASYEQYF. DNA for the CDR3: TGTGCCAGCAGCCCTAGACAGGTCGGTGCCTCCTACGAGCAGTACTTC.